This T cell receptor beta chain was profiled in a study of T cells in Graves' hyperthyroidism and ophthalmopathy. Based on clinical symptoms, serum thyroxine and TRAb, thyroid ultrasound and orbital computed tomography, diagnoses were reached. RNA transcripts were the template for amplifying TCR beta CDR3 regions. Initially, a first-round RT-PCR of the TCR CDR3 employed the HTBI primer set. MiXCR, run by TCRdb on the multiplex PCR reads, gives a single entry per CDR3 protein. The sample comprises around 300,000 distinct CDR3 sequences, 12% to 15% of which are singletons, and 30% to 40% rests with the top ten. Losses at the gene ends were 6 bases for V and 1 base for J; bases not matched to a gene: 8. The germline V gene encodes CDR1 MNHNS and CDR2 SASEGT. This CDR3 has 17 residues. This clonotype came up many times. The antigen remains undetermined. General observations from the study: Through a model of 13 V-J features, ophthalmopathy was separated from stable hyperthyroidism.

The chain links TRBV6-1 to TRBJ2-2, with 10 bases that match TRBD2. The clonotype originates from a woman in her forties with Graves' ophthalmopathy. The sequenced sample was blood. CDR3 DNA sequence: TGTGCCAGCAGAAAGCGGGGGGGCGAAAAGAACACCGGGGAGCTGTTTTTT. Translation: CASRKRGGEKNTGELFF.